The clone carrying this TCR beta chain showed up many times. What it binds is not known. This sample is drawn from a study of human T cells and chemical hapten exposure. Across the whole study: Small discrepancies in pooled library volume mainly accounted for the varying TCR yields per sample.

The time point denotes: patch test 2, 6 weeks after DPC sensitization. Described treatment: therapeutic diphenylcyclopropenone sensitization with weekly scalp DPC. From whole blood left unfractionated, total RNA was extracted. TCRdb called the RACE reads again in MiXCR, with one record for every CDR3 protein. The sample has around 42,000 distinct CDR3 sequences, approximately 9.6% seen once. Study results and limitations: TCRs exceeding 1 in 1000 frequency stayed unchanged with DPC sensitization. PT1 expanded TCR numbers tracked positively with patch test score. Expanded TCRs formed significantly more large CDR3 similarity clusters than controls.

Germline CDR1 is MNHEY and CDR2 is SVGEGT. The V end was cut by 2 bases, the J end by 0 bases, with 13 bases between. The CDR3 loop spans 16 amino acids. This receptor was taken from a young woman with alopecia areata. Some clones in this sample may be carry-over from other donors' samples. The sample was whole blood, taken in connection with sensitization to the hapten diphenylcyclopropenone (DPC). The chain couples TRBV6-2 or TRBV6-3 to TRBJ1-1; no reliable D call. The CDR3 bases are TGTGCCAGCAGTTACCCCCCGCAAACCATGAACACTGAAGCTTTCTTT. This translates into CASSYPPQTMNTEAFF.